This TCR beta chain comes out of a study of blood T cells in healthy people across ages. Broader study findings: It was not known whether donors were CMV positive (a possible confounder of expanded clonotype changes).

A sample-barcoded 5' primer and a J-beta primer mix were used in a second PCR of roughly 6 to 11 cycles. Tagging of each cDNA molecule was performed by a template-switch adaptor with 12 random nucleotides. TCRdb independently ran MiXCR on the 5' RACE reads; one entry per CDR3 protein. The profile covers approximately 800,000 distinct CDR3 sequences, with more than 35% appearing a single time and 15% to 20% taken by the ten largest. A note on this clonotype: The antigen is undetermined.

This CDR3 spans 18 amino acids. The trim removed 0 bases at V and 8 bases at J, leaving 16 bases unmatched. CDR1 is SGHRS, CDR2 YFSETQ, per germline. The genes are TRBV5-1 and TRBJ2-1; TRBD2 aligns across 8 bases. The receptor comes from a man older than 75 in good health. The sequenced sample was blood. Here the CDR3 reads CASSLALKAGTRGDEQFF. The CDR3 DNA is TGCGCCAGCAGCTTGGCCCTCAAGGCGGGGACTAGAGGAGATGAGCAGTTCTTC.